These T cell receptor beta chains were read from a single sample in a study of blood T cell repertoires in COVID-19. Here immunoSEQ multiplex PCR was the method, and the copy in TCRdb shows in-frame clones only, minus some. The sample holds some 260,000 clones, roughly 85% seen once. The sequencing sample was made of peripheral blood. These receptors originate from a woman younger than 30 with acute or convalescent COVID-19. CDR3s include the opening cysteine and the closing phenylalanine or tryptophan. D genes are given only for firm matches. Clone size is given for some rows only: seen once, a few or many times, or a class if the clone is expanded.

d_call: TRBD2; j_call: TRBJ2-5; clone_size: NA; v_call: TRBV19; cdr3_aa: CASSLLAGIQETQYF; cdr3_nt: TGTGCCAGTAGTCTGCTAGCGGGCATCCAAGAGACCCAGTACTTC
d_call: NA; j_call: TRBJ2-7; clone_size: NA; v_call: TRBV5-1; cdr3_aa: CASSLAIGGAYEQYF; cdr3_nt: TGCGCCAGCAGCTTGGCCATAGGGGGGGCTTACGAGCAGTACTTC
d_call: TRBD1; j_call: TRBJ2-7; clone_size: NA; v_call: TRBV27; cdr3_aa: CASSIGTGDYEQYF; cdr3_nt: TGTGCCAGCAGTATCGGGACAGGGGACTACGAGCAGTACTTC
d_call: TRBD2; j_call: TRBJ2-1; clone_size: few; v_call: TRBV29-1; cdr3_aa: CSVDPVVAGGGEQFF; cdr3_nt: TGCAGCGTTGACCCGGTGGTAGCGGGAGGGGGTGAGCAGTTCTTC
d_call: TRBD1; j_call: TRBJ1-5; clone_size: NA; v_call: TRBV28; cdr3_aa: CASSLTTGTGGRQPQHF; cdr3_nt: TGTGCCAGCAGTTTAACCACGGGGACAGGGGGCAGGCAGCCCCAGCATTTT
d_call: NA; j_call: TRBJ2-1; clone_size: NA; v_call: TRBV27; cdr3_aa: CASSSGYNEQFF; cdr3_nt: TGTGCCAGCAGTTCGGGATACAATGAGCAGTTCTTC
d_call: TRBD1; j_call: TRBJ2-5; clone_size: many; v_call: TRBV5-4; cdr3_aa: CASSAPGQLQETQYF; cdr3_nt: TGTGCCAGCAGCGCCCCGGGACAGCTGCAAGAGACCCAGTACTTC
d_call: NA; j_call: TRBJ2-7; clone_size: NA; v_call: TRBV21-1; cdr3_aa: CASSKVGGRDEQYF; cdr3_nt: TGTGCCAGCAGCAAAGTCGGCGGGAGGGACGAGCAGTACTTC
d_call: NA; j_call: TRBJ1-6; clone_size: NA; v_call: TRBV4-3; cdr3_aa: CASSQELGDRRSYNSPLHF; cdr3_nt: TGCGCCAGCAGCCAAGAATTGGGCGACAGACGCTCCTATAATTCACCCCTCCACTTT
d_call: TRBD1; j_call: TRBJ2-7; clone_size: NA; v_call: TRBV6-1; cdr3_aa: CASSEGQGPTYEQYF; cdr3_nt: TGTGCCAGCAGTGAAGGACAGGGGCCCACCTACGAGCAGTACTTC
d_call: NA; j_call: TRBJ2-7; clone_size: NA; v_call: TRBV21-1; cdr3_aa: CASSKCRGVRRVEYEQYF; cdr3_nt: TGTGCCAGCAGCAAATGTCGCGGGGTGAGGAGGGTAGAGTACGAGCAGTACTTC
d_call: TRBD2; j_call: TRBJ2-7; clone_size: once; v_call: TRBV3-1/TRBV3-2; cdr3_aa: CASSPQTSSREQYF; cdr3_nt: TGTGCCAGCAGCCCGCAGACTAGCAGTAGGGAGCAGTACTTC
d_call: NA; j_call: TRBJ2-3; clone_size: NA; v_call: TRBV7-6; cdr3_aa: CASSLASGEVDTQYF; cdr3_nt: TGTGCCAGCAGCTTAGCATCCGGGGAAGTAGATACGCAGTATTTT
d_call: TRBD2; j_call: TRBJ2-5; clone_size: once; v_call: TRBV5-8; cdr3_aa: CASSSPFGLAAQETQYF; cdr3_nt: TGTGCCAGCAGCTCTCCCTTTGGACTAGCGGCACAAGAGACCCAGTACTTC
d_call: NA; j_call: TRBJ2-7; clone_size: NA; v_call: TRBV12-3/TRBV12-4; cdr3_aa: CASRRVPGAEQYF; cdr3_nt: TGTGCCAGCCGCCGGGTCCCAGGGGCGGAGCAGTACTTC
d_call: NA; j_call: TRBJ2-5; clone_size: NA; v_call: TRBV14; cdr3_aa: CASSRTLLVQETQYF; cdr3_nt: TGTGCCAGCAGCAGGACATTACTGGTCCAAGAGACCCAGTACTTC
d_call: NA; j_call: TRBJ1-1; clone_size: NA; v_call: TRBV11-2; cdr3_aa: CASSHMRGEAFF; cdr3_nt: TGTGCCAGCAGCCATATGCGGGGGGAAGCTTTCTTT
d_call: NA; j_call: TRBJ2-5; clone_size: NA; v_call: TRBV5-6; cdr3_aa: CASSLELSETQYF; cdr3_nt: TGTGCCAGCAGCTTGGAATTGAGCGAGACCCAGTACTTC
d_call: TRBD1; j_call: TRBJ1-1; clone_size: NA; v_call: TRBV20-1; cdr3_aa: CSAREDRGAFF; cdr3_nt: TGCAGTGCTAGGGAAGACAGGGGAGCTTTCTTT
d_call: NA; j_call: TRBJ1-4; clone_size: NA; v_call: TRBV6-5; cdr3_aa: CASSYVGGREKLFF; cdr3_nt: TGTGCCAGCAGTTACGTTGGAGGTCGCGAAAAACTGTTTTTT
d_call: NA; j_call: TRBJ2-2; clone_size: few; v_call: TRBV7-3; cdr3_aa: CASSPRLGSGELFF; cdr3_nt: TGTGCCAGCAGCCCCAGACTCGGATCCGGGGAGCTGTTTTTT
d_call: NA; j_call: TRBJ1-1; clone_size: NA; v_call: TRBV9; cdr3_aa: CASSVVFGHPNTEAFF; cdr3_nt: TGTGCCAGCAGCGTAGTCTTCGGACACCCGAACACTGAAGCTTTCTTT
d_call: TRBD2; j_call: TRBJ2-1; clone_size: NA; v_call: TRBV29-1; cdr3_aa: CSVVPSGRAHNEQFF; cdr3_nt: TGCAGCGTCGTCCCTAGCGGGAGGGCTCACAATGAGCAGTTCTTC
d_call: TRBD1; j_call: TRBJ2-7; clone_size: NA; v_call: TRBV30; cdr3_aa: CAWRTGGTADQDEQYF; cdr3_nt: TGTGCCTGGAGGACAGGGGGTACGGCGGATCAGGACGAGCAGTACTTC
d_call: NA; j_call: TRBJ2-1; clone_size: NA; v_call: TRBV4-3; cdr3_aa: CASSQDRSSYDEQFF; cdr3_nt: TGCGCCAGCAGCCAAGATCGGAGTAGCTACGATGAGCAGTTCTTC
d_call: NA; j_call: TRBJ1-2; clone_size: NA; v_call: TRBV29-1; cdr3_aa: CSVPRTAFYGYTF; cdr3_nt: TGCAGCGTCCCCAGGACAGCGTTCTATGGCTACACCTTC
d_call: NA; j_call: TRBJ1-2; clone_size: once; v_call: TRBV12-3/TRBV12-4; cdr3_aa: CASSNLPSYGYTF; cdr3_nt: TGTGCCAGCAGCAACTTGCCGAGCTATGGCTACACCTTC
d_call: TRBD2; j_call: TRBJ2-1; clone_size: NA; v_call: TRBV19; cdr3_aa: CASSIVGAGVTYNEQFF; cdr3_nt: TGTGCCAGTAGTATAGTTGGAGCGGGAGTGACCTACAATGAGCAGTTCTTC
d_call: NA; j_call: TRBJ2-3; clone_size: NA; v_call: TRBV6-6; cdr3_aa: CASSPNGDTQYF; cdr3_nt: TGTGCCAGCAGTCCAAACGGGGATACGCAGTATTTT
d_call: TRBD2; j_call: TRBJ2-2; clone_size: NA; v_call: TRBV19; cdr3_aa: CASYDRVAGDTGELFF; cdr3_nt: TGTGCCAGTTACGACCGGGTGGCGGGAGACACCGGGGAGCTGTTTTTT
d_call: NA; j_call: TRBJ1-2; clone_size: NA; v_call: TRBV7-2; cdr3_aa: CASSLSQGTYGYTF; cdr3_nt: TGTGCCAGCAGCTTAAGTCAGGGGACCTATGGCTACACCTTC
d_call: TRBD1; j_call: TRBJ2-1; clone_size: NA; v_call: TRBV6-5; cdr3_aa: CASSYLGQGGYNEQFF; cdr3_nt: TGTGCCAGCAGTTACTTAGGACAGGGAGGCTACAATGAGCAGTTCTTC
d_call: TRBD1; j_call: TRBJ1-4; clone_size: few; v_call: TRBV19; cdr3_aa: CASKDRGNNEKLFF; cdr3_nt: TGTGCCAGCAAAGACAGGGGGAATAATGAAAAACTGTTTTTT
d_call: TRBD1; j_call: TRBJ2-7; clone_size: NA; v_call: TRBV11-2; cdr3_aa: CASSYPGQASSYEQYF; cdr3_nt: TGTGCCAGCAGCTACCCCGGACAGGCGTCATCCTACGAGCAGTACTTC
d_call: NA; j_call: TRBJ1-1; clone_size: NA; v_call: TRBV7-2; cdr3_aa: CASSFALDSTEAFF; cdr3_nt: TGTGCCAGCAGCTTCGCCCTGGACAGCACTGAAGCTTTCTTT
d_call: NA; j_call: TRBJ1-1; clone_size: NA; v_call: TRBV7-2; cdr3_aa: CASTHIGVNTEAFF; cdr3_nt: TGTGCCAGCACCCATATCGGTGTGAACACTGAAGCTTTCTTT
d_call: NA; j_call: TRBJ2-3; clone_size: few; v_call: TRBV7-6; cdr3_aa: CASSPGTRDTQYF; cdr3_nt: TGTGCCAGCAGCCCCGGGACAAGAGATACGCAGTATTTT
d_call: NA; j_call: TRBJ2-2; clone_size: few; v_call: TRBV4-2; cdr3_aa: CASSQDLVGANTGELFF; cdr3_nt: TGTGCCAGCAGCCAAGATCTGGTAGGGGCGAACACCGGGGAGCTGTTTTTT
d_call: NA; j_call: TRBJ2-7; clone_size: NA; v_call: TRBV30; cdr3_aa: CAWSVLGLAGEQYF; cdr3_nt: TGTGCCTGGAGTGTACTCGGCCTTGCAGGCGAGCAGTACTTC
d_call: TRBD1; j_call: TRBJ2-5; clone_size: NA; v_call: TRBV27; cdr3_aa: CASRPTGRETQYF; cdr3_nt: TGTGCCAGCAGGCCGACAGGGAGAGAGACCCAGTACTTC
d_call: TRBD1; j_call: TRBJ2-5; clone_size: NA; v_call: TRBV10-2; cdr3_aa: CASSGTGRETQYF; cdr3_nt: TGCGCCAGCAGTGGGACAGGGAGGGAGACCCAGTACTTC
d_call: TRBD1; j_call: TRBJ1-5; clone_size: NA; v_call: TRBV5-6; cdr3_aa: CASSRGQGSNQPQHF; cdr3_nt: TGTGCCAGCAGCCGGGGACAGGGGAGCAATCAGCCCCAGCATTTT